The 22 T cell receptor beta chains in this list originate from one sample, sequenced in a study of Graves' ophthalmopathy and Graves' hyperthyroidism. The authors amplified TCR beta CDR3 regions from RNA transcripts. An initial RT-PCR round employing HTBI primers preceded a second-round multiplex PCR. TCRdb redid the calling of the multiplex PCR reads with MiXCR, one entry per CDR3 protein. The table lists over a million distinct CDR3 sequences, 35% to 40% of them singletons. The sample taken for sequencing was peripheral blood or thyroid tissue (not recorded which). These receptors all come from an adult man with Graves' hyperthyroidism.

This clonotype was seen ten or more times. This chain uses TRBV5-1 with TRBJ1-6; D gene unclear. The V end was cut by 0 bases, the J end by 9 bases, with 10 bases between. The CDR3 runs to 14 residues. Germline lookup yields CDR1 SGHRS and CDR2 YFSETQ. The CDR3 DNA is TGCGCCAGCAGCTTGGACCCGGGGAGTTCACCCCTCCACTTT. It encodes CASSLDPGSSPLHF.

This clonotype was observed at least ten times. V usage is TRBV12-3 or TRBV12-4 and J usage is TRBJ1-2; D gene ambiguous. The CDR3 runs 13 residues. The V end was cut by 2 bases, the J end by 7 bases, with 11 bases between. The CDR3 DNA is TGTGCCAGCAGTTTACCCCCAACCGGTGGCTACACCTTC. Encoded protein: CASSLPPTGGYTF.

This clonotype was detected many times. The chain recombines TRBV7-2 with TRBJ1-5; D is perhaps TRBD1 (5 bases). Germline values: CDR1 SGHTA, CDR2 FQGNSA. This CDR3 has 14 amino acids. V was trimmed by 4 bases and J by 2 bases, leaving 9 bases between them. DNA for the CDR3: TGTGCCAGCAGCTCCCAGGGTGGCAATCAGCCCCAGCATTTT. Its protein is CASSSQGGNQPQHF.

This clonotype was counted ten times or more. This chain connects TRBV20-1 to TRBJ1-5; D unclear. CDR1 is DFQATT, CDR2 SNEGSKA, per germline (reference sequence). V lost 6 bases and J 1 base, leaving 16 bases between the germline ends. CDR3 length: 15 amino acids. In DNA, the CDR3 is TGCAGTGCGAGAAGCGGGGTAAGGAGCAATCAGCCCCAGCATTTT. This encodes CSARSGVRSNQPQHF.

This chain links TRBV7-2 with TRBJ1-6; D gene ambiguous. The CDR3 consists of 13 residues. The V gene lost 6 bases and the J gene lost 8 bases, with 11 bases spanning the gap. CDR1 and CDR2 from the germline V gene are SGHTA and FQGNSA. The CDR3 region has the DNA TGTGCCAGCAGTCGCGTTGGGGATTCACCCCTCCACTTT. This codes for CASSRVGDSPLHF.

The chain couples TRBV7-2 to TRBJ1-5; the D is unclear. This CDR3 has 15 residues. Germline loops: CDR1 SGHTA, CDR2 FQGNSA. Trimming took off 3 bases at V and 0 bases at J, with 9 bases between the two ends. DNA of the CDR3: TGTGCCAGCAGCTTGGTAGGGTATAGCAATCAGCCCCAGCATTTT. The encoded protein is CASSLVGYSNQPQHF.

CDR3 coding DNA: TGTGCCAGCAGCTCCCGGGTCTCCACCGGCGAGCAGTACTTC. Protein: CASSSRVSTGEQYF. The chain joins TRBV7-8 to TRBJ2-7; D gene unclear. Trimming removed 4 bases at V and 6 bases at J, with 16 bases between. The V gene's germline CDR1 is SGHVS and CDR2 FQNEAQ. CDR3 size: 14 residues. The whole variable domain, filled in from reference TRBV7-8 and TRBJ2-7, reads GAGVSQSPRYKVAKRGQDVALRCDPISGHVSLFWYQQALGQGPEFLTYFQNEAQLDKSGLPSDRFFAERPEGSVSTLKIQRTQQEDSAVYLCASSSRVSTGEQYFGPGTRLTVT.

This clonotype appeared many times. This rearrangement joins TRBV20-1 to TRBJ2-7, with D possibly matching TRBD2 (6 bases). Trimming pared 6 bases from V and 2 bases from J, leaving 14 bases between. Germline lookup yields CDR1 DFQATT and CDR2 SNEGSKA (reference sequence). This CDR3 is built from 13 residues. Written as DNA, the CDR3 is TGCAGTGCCCCGGGGGAAGGGACCTACGAGCAGTACTTC. As protein: CSAPGEGTYEQYF.

This clonotype was seen a handful of times. V gene TRBV7-6 combines with J gene TRBJ2-7, with 8 bases aligning to TRBD1. CDR1 is SGHVS and CDR2 is FNYEAQ in the germline V gene. V gave up 4 bases and J gave up 6 bases; unmatched junction bases: 5. The CDR3 is made up of 13 amino acids. The CDR3 DNA reads as TGTGCCAGCAGCTCTTCCCAGGGGGCCGAGCAGTACTTC. Translation gives CASSSSQGAEQYF. Filled out from reference TRBV7-6 and TRBJ2-7, the complete variable domain reads GAGVSQSPRYKVTKRGQDVALRCDPISGHVSLYWYRQALGQGPEFLTYFNYEAQQDKSGLPNDRFSAERPEGSISTLTIQRTEQRDSAMYRCASSSSQGAEQYFGPGTRLTVT.

This clonotype was observed at least ten times. This chain uses TRBV7-2 with TRBJ2-5; D is ambiguous. CDR3 size: 14 residues. Germline V lookup: CDR1 SGHTA, CDR2 FQGNSA. Trimming left V 1 base short and J 9 bases short, with 15 bases between. CDR3 sequence reads: CASSLGGIRVAQYF. The CDR3 DNA reads as TGTGCCAGCAGCTTAGGGGGAATTCGAGTCGCCCAGTACTTC.

This clonotype was seen repeatedly, ten times or more. This chain uses TRBV9 with TRBJ2-7, with D unresolved. CDR1 is SGDLS, CDR2 YYNGEE, per germline. The CDR3 has 15 residues. V was trimmed by 0 bases and J by 3 bases, leaving 13 bases between them. The CDR3 reads CASSVDRDTFYEQYF. The CDR3 coding sequence is TGTGCCAGCAGCGTAGATAGAGACACCTTCTACGAGCAGTACTTC.

The CDR3 bases are TGCAGCGCCTCGACAGACTCCAATCAGCCCCAGCATTTT. It translates to CSASTDSNQPQHF. This chain connects TRBV29-1 to TRBJ1-5, with D possibly matching TRBD1 (5 bases). The V gene's germline CDR1 is SQVTM and CDR2 ANQGSEA. With 7 bases removed from V and 3 bases from J, the gap between germline ends came to 13 bases. This CDR3 comprises 13 residues.

This clonotype was observed at least ten times. In DNA form, the CDR3 reads TGTGCCACCAGTGATCAATACAGGGATGGCTACACCTTC. Its translation: CATSDQYRDGYTF. This rearrangement joins TRBV24-1 to TRBJ1-2; D is possibly TRBD1 (6 bases). Trimming pared 3 bases from V and 6 bases from J, leaving 10 bases between. The CDR3 is 13 amino acids. Germline loops: CDR1 KGHDR, CDR2 SFDVKD.

In this sample, this clonotype turned up many times. CDR3 DNA: TGTGCCAGTAGTATCGCAGGGGAGCCCCTAGCCTACGAGCAGTACTTC. Protein: CASSIAGEPLAYEQYF. This chain joins TRBV19 and TRBJ2-7, with D tentatively TRBD1 (6 bases). Trimming removed 3 bases from V and 2 bases from J, with 17 bases in between. The CDR3 totals 16 residues. Germline V gene lookup returns CDR1 LNHDA and CDR2 SQIVND (reference sequence). The entire variable domain, with the rest obtained from reference TRBV19 and TRBJ2-7, is as follows: DGGITQSPKYLFRKEGQNVTLSCEQNLNHDAMYWYRQDPGQGLRLIYYSQIVNDFQKGDIAEGYSVSREKKESFPLTVTSAQKNPTAFYLCASSIAGEPLAYEQYFGPGTRLTVT.

This clonotype was seen at least ten times. The CDR3 protein is CASRDSDYNSPLHF. The DNA for the CDR3 is TGTGCCAGCAGGGACTCAGATTATAATTCACCCCTCCACTTT. The chain combines TRBV6-1 with TRBJ1-6, with D uncertain. V gave up 6 bases and J gave up 4 bases, with 10 bases separating them. CDR1 MNHNS and CDR2 SASEGT come from the germline V gene. There are 14 residues in the CDR3.

This clonotype was observed many times. CDR3 region: CASSPEAFF. The DNA of the CDR3 is TGTGCCAGCAGTCCTGAAGCTTTCTTT. The chain is built from TRBV2 and TRBJ1-1; D ambiguous. There are 9 residues in the CDR3. V dropped 5 bases and J dropped 6 bases, with 1 base sitting between them. Germline V gene lookup returns CDR1 SNHLY and CDR2 FYNNEI.

This clonotype has ten or more counts. This chain connects TRBV4-1 to TRBJ1-1; D is unclear. The CDR3 covers 13 residues. Looked up from germline, CDR1 is MGHRA and CDR2 is YSYEKL. Trimming left V 0 bases short and J 7 bases short, with 9 bases between. In nucleotides, the CDR3 is TGCGCCAGCAGCCAAGAGCTCCAGGATGAAGCTTTCTTT. Protein: CASSQELQDEAFF.

This clonotype has at least ten counts. The chain has TRBV20-1 and TRBJ2-5, with 7 positions matching TRBD1. Per germline, CDR1 DFQATT and CDR2 SNEGSKA (reference sequence). Trimming took 5 bases from V and 5 from J; bases not matched to a gene: 11. The CDR3 has 14 amino acids. CDR3 DNA: TGCAGTGCTGGACGACAGGGCTCTAGGGAGACCCAGTACTTC. This sequence encodes CSAGRQGSRETQYF.

The chain carries TRBV30 and TRBJ1-1; 7 bases match TRBD1. Germline V gives CDR1 GTSNPN, CDR2 SVGIG (reference sequence). The J segment lost 8 bases and the V segment lost 2 bases, leaving 2 bases of the junction unmatched. CDR3 size: 11 residues. DNA of the CDR3: TGTGCCTGGAGTACACAGGGGGAAGCTTTCTTT. This sequence encodes CAWSTQGEAFF.

The chain recombines TRBV11-2 with TRBJ1-6, with 9 bases matching TRBD1. The germline V gene encodes CDR1 SGHAT and CDR2 FQNNGV. V shed 7 bases and J 11 bases; nucleotides not matched to a gene: 6. The CDR3 is 13 residues long. CDR3 region: CASNYGQGTPLHF. For the CDR3, the DNA is TGTGCCAGCAACTACGGACAGGGGACACCCCTCCACTTT.

On this clonotype itself: A much larger clone sits a single nucleotide away, making a read error possible. The CDR3 DNA sequence: TGTGCCAGCAGTTTTACAGGCCAAGAGACCCGGTACTTC. It translates to CASSFTGQETRYF. The chain joins TRBV7-6 to TRBJ2-5, with D perhaps TRBD1 (5 bases). Germline loops: CDR1 SGHVS, CDR2 FNYEAQ. This CDR3 has 13 amino acids. The entire variable domain, with the rest obtained from reference TRBV7-6 and TRBJ2-5, is as follows: GAGVSQSPRYKVTKRGQDVALRCDPISGHVSLYWYRQALGQGPEFLTYFNYEAQQDKSGLPNDRFSAERPEGSISTLTIQRTEQRDSAMYRCASSFTGQETRYFGPGTRLLVL.

This clonotype was found many times. V is TRBV29-1 and J is TRBJ1-2; 8 nucleotides match TRBD1. The junction had 14 bases not matched to a gene; V was cut back by 1 base and J by 4 bases. Germline values: CDR1 SQVTM, CDR2 ANQGSEA. This CDR3 comprises 17 residues. The CDR3 DNA is TGCAGCGTTGAAGCCCCCCAGGACCAGGGGGCTGTCTATGGCTACACCTTC. Residues: CSVEAPQDQGAVYGYTF.